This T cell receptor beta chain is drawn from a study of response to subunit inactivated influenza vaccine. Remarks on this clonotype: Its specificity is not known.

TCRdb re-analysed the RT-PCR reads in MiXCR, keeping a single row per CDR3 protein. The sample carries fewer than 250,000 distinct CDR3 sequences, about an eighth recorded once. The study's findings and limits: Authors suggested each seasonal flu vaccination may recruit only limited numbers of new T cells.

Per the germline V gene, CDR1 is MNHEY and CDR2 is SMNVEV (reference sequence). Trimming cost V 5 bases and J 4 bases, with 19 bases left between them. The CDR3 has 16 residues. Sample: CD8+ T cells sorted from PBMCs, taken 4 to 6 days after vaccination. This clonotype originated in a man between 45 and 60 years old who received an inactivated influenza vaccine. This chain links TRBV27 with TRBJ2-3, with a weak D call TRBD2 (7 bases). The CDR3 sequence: CASSPVAGAESDTQYF. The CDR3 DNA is TGTGCCAGCAGTCCGGTCGCGGGGGCCGAATCAGATACGCAGTATTTT.